The T cell receptor (beta chain) described here comes from a study of tumor-infiltrating lymphocytes in primary liver carcinoma. The CDR3 consists of 14 residues. The germline CDR1 and CDR2 sequences are LGHNA and YNFKEQ. Comments on this clonotype: The final CDR3 position lacks the conserved phenylalanine or tryptophan, pointing to a likely read error.

Unsorted whole blood yielded blood RNA, and germline DNA was extracted as well. Production of TCR beta cDNA used 400 to 600 ng total RNA together with a constant-region primer. Library construction for TCR beta comprised three nested multiplex PCR rounds performed with slightly modified ARM-PCR. TRBV1-TRBV30 forward and Cbeta reverse primers drove the first two roughly 10-cycle rounds. TCRdb reanalysed the multiplex PCR reads using MiXCR and keeps one entry per CDR3 protein. The sample consists of about 320,000 distinct CDR3 sequences, 60% to 80% of them appearing once. Sequencing input: peripheral blood. The rearrangement links TRBV4-2 to TRBJ2-2; D ambiguous. The receptor comes from a man aged 35 to 55 with primary liver carcinoma and hepatitis B virus infection. CDR3 DNA sequence: TGTACCAACATCCAAGATCAGGTGGGAAGGGAGCTGTTTCTT. Its translation: CTNIQDQVGRELFL.